The 28 T cell receptor beta chains below were found in one sample sequenced in a study of human T cells and chemical hapten exposure. Time point meaning: patch test 3, about 24 weeks after DPC sensitization. Treatment in this sample: therapeutic diphenylcyclopropenone sensitization with weekly scalp DPC. In TCRdb, the RACE reads were re-called with MiXCR into one record per CDR3 protein. Seen here are 90,000 to 140,000 distinct CDR3 sequences, less than 45% observed once, and the top ten hold about 2.7%. Sequenced here: whole blood, sampled in connection with sensitization to the hapten diphenylcyclopropenone (DPC). The receptor set was obtained from a man aged 35 to 55 with alopecia areata. Some clones in this sample may be carry-over from other donors' samples.

The chain carries TRBV6-5 and TRBJ2-6, with D possibly matching TRBD2 (7 bases). Trimming shortened V by 6 bases and J by 3 bases, and 12 bases separated the two germline ends. CDR3 length: 15 amino acids. Germline V gene sequence: CDR1 MNHEY, CDR2 SVGAGI. The CDR3 coding sequence is TGTGCCAGCAGCCCCGGGGGGCGTGGGGCCAACGTCCTGACTTTC. This gives the protein CASSPGGRGANVLTF.

V and J are TRBV7-9 and TRBJ2-2; the D is unclear. V gave up 1 base and J gave up 4 bases, with 4 bases separating them. CDR1 is SEHNR, CDR2 FQNEAQ, per germline (reference sequence). There are 13 residues in the CDR3. The CDR3 region is CASSLEGTGELFF. The CDR3 DNA is TGTGCCAGCAGCTTAGAGGGCACCGGGGAGCTGTTTTTT. The whole variable domain, remainder taken from reference TRBV7-9 and TRBJ2-2, is DTGVSQNPRHKITKRGQNVTFRCDPISEHNRLYWYRQTLGQGPEFLTYFQNEAQLEKSRLLSDRFSAERPKGSFSTLEIQRTEQGDSAMYLCASSLEGTGELFFGEGSRLTVL.

The gene calls are TRBV10-3 and TRBJ2-7; 9 bases agree with TRBD2. Germline values: CDR1 ENHRY, CDR2 SYGVKD. The CDR3 loop spans 18 amino acids. After removal of 3 bases from V and 2 bases from J, the junction contained 14 bases not matched to a gene. The CDR3 DNA is TGTGCCATCAGTGATCCGATTATAGGCGGGAGGGTCCCCTACGAGCAGTACGTC. Amino acids: CAISDPIIGGRVPYEQYV.

The J gene is TRBJ2-1, the V gene TRBV3-1; D ambiguous. V was pared by 1 base and J by 8 bases, with 12 bases between. Per germline, CDR1 LGHDT and CDR2 YNNKEL (reference sequence). The CDR3 contains 14 residues. In DNA, the CDR3 is TGTGCCAGCAGCCAAGGTCCTATCTCCCATGAGCAGTTCTTC. Its translation: CASSQGPISHEQFF.

This clonotype was observed a handful of times. This chain uses TRBV6-2 or TRBV6-3 with TRBJ2-1; no clear D gene. The CDR3 is made up of 14 amino acids. Per germline, CDR1 MNHEY and CDR2 SVGEGT. Trimming shortened V by 1 base and J by 0 bases, and 4 bases separated the two germline ends. CDR3 sequence (DNA): TGTGCCAGCAGTTACTTTAGCTCCTACAATGAGCAGTTCTTC. Translated: CASSYFSSYNEQFF.

A few counts support this clonotype. V is TRBV12-3 or TRBV12-4 and J is TRBJ2-5; 10 bases agree with TRBD2. J was trimmed by 5 bases and V by 6 bases; bases with no gene match: 6. The CDR3 has 14 residues. The CDR3 spells CASSSGRAGETQYF. The CDR3 DNA reads TGTGCCAGCAGCAGCGGGAGGGCCGGGGAGACCCAGTACTTC.

The gene calls are TRBV5-1 and TRBJ1-1; D might be TRBD1 (6 bases). The CDR3 is 13 residues long. Germline V gene lookup returns CDR1 SGHRS and CDR2 YFSETQ. The V end was cut by 2 bases, the J end by 4 bases, with 9 bases between. The chain's CDR3 is CASSFGGGTEAFF. CDR3 sequence (DNA): TGCGCCAGCAGCTTTGGAGGGGGCACTGAAGCTTTCTTT.

The chain couples TRBV12-5 to TRBJ1-5, with D unclear. This CDR3 is built from 12 residues. Per the germline V gene, CDR1 is LGHNT and CDR2 is FRNRAP. Trimming shortened V by 7 bases and J by 9 bases, and 13 bases separated the two germline ends. The chain's CDR3 is CASDIGDVPQHF. CDR3 nucleotide sequence: TGTGCTAGTGACATCGGGGATGTGCCCCAGCATTTT.

This clonotype was observed a few times. The chain carries TRBV18 and TRBJ2-7, with 7 bases matching TRBD1. CDR3 length: 15 residues. V lost 0 bases and J lost 3; bases outside the gene matches: 5. Germline V lookup: CDR1 KGHSH, CDR2 LQKENI. The CDR3 DNA sequence: TGTGCCAGCTCACCACCCCCCGGGACAGTCTACGAGCAGTACGTC. Its translation: CASSPPPGTVYEQYV.

This clonotype occurred a few times. V usage is TRBV20-1 and J usage is TRBJ2-1, with 13 bases identical to TRBD2. Looked up from germline, CDR1 is DFQATT and CDR2 is SNEGSKA (reference sequence). Losses at the gene ends were 5 bases for V and 5 bases for J; bases not matched to a gene: 9. This CDR3 has 16 amino acids. The DNA for the CDR3 is TGCAGTGCTGGGGGACTAGCGGGGAGCACCCACAATGAGCAGTTCTTC. Translated: CSAGGLAGSTHNEQFF.

This clonotype showed up just a few times. The rearrangement uses TRBV6-1 and TRBJ2-7, with 7 bases identical to TRBD1. Germline V gene lookup returns CDR1 MNHNS and CDR2 SASEGT. This CDR3 comprises 14 residues. V lost 6 bases and J lost 6; bases outside the gene matches: 11. CDR3 DNA sequence: TGTGCCAGCAGGTCCGAACAGGGGATAGGCGAGCAGTACTTC. Its protein product is CASRSEQGIGEQYF.

V is TRBV27 and J is TRBJ2-2, with a weak D call TRBD1 (5 bases). The V and J ends lost 0 bases and 5 bases respectively, with 13 bases between them. Germline CDR1 and CDR2: MNHEY and SMNVEV (reference sequence). CDR3 length: 16 amino acids. CDR3 in amino acids: CASSLSQGAGTGELFF. The CDR3 coding sequence is TGTGCCAGCAGTTTATCTCAAGGGGCAGGGACCGGGGAGCTGTTTTTT.

The chain recombines TRBV6-6 with TRBJ1-1, with 7 bases that match TRBD1. There are 16 residues in the CDR3. Germline CDR1 and CDR2: MNHNY and SVGAGI (reference sequence). Trimming at V came to 2 bases and at J to 2 bases, leaving 8 bases not matched to a gene. The CDR3 nucleotides read TGTGCCAGCAGTTACCGCAGACAGGGAACAAACACTGAAGCTTTCTTT. Its translation: CASSYRRQGTNTEAFF.

A few counts support this clonotype. The chain recombines TRBV5-1 with TRBJ2-7; 7 positions match TRBD1. From germline, CDR1 is SGHRS and CDR2 YFSETQ. V dropped 7 bases and J dropped 2; count of bases not matched to a gene: 3. The CDR3 runs to 12 residues. The CDR3 sequence: CASYRGPYEQYF. The CDR3 region has the DNA TGCGCCAGCTACAGGGGCCCCTACGAGCAGTACTTC. Combining the CDR3 with reference TRBV5-1 and TRBJ2-7 gives the whole variable domain KAGVTQTPRYLIKTRGQQVTLSCSPISGHRSVSWYQQTPGQGLQFLFEYFSETQRNKGNFPGRFSGRQFSNSRSEMNVSTLELGDSALYLCASYRGPYEQYFGPGTRLTVT.

This sequence joins TRBV20-1 and TRBJ2-7; D call uncertain. This CDR3 region has 14 residues. Germline CDR1 DFQATT, CDR2 SNEGSKA (reference sequence). Trimming cost V 0 bases and J 0 bases, with 9 bases left between them. The CDR3, as DNA: TGCAGTGCTAGAGATGCAGCGCGCTCCTACGAGCAGTACTTC. Translation: CSARDAARSYEQYF.

The chain employs TRBV12-3 or TRBV12-4 and TRBJ2-5, with TRBD2 matching over 8 bases. The CDR3 length is 13 residues. The V gene end was trimmed by 3 bases and the J gene end by 8 bases; junction bases not matched to a gene: 5. DNA for the CDR3: TGTGCCAGCAGTTTCCGGGGGGGTGGTACCCAGTACTTC. It translates to CASSFRGGGTQYF.

This clonotype was recorded a few times. The J gene is TRBJ2-5, the V gene TRBV7-3; tentatively, D is TRBD2 (5 bases). Germline CDR1 reads SGHTA; CDR2 reads FQGTGA. The CDR3 is 14 residues long. Trimming pared 4 bases from V and 1 base from J, leaving 10 bases between. The CDR3 is CASSWAGGQETQYF. The DNA for the CDR3 is TGTGCCAGCAGCTGGGCCGGAGGCCAAGAGACCCAGTACTTC.

This clonotype was counted between two and nine times. J is TRBJ2-5 and V is TRBV6-5; D possibly uses TRBD1 or TRBD2 (5 bases each). CDR1 MNHEY and CDR2 SVGAGI come from the germline V gene. CDR3 length: 15 residues. V was shortened by 6 bases and J by 5 bases, with 19 bases between the two germline ends. This CDR3 is CASSLGTAGSETQYF. DNA of the CDR3: TGTGCCAGCAGCCTGGGGACGGCAGGTTCGGAGACCCAGTACTTC.

This clonotype was counted only a few times. The V call is TRBV3-1, the J call TRBJ1-2; D remains unclear. CDR3 length: 16 residues. CDR1 is LGHDT, CDR2 YNNKEL, per germline (reference sequence). V was clipped by 0 bases and J by 7 bases, with 18 bases between them. The CDR3 DNA sequence: TGTGCCAGCAGCCAAGATGGAAGGAGCTCCGAGCGTGGCTACACCTTC. It is translated as CASSQDGRSSERGYTF.

The chain couples TRBV7-9 to TRBJ2-3; tentative D call: TRBD1 (5 bases). Looked up from germline, CDR1 is SEHNR and CDR2 is FQNEAQ (reference sequence). Trimming removed 3 bases at V and 2 bases at J, with 9 bases between. This CDR3 contains 14 residues. CDR3 sequence: CASSFDRATDTQYF. The CDR3 bases are TGTGCCAGCAGCTTTGACAGAGCCACAGATACGCAGTATTTT. The variable domain in full, completed from reference TRBV7-9 and TRBJ2-3, reads DTGVSQNPRHKITKRGQNVTFRCDPISEHNRLYWYRQTLGQGPEFLTYFQNEAQLEKSRLLSDRFSAERPKGSFSTLEIQRTEQGDSAMYLCASSFDRATDTQYFGPGTRLTVL.

J is TRBJ2-1 and V is TRBV20-1; 12 bases are a match to TRBD2. The CDR3 extends over 16 amino acids. Germline CDR1 is DFQATT and CDR2 is SNEGSKA (reference sequence). V lost 6 bases, J lost 3 bases, and 9 bases stayed unmatched. In DNA form, the CDR3 reads TGCAGTGCAACTTACCTACTAGCGGGGGGCTACAATGAGCAGTTCTTC. Its translation: CSATYLLAGGYNEQFF.

This clonotype was counted only a few times. The rearrangement joins TRBV29-1 to TRBJ2-3; D might be TRBD2 (7 bases). Germline CDR1 reads SQVTM; CDR2 reads ANQGSEA. This CDR3 is 17 amino acids long. V lost 7 bases and J 4 bases, leaving 27 bases between the germline ends. As DNA, the CDR3 is TGCAGCGCCCAGGGGATCCTGGCGGGAGAAGGTCCAGATACGCAGTATTTT. It encodes CSAQGILAGEGPDTQYF.

The J gene is TRBJ2-1, the V gene TRBV20-1; TRBD2 matches at 10 bases. This CDR3 contains 14 residues. Germline values: CDR1 DFQATT, CDR2 SNEGSKA (reference sequence). V shed 5 bases and J 8 bases; nucleotides not matched to a gene: 9. CDR3 protein: CSAFSGRLVDEQFF. CDR3 coding DNA: TGCAGTGCTTTTAGCGGGAGGCTGGTCGATGAGCAGTTCTTC.

The CDR3 DNA is TGCAGCGTGGGACTAGCGGGAGGAGAGACCCAGTACTTC. Translating gives CSVGLAGGETQYF. The rearrangement links TRBV29-1 to TRBJ2-5; 15 positions agree with TRBD2. The CDR3 spans 13 residues. Trimming cost V 6 bases and J 4 bases; bases outside gene matches: 0. The germline gives CDR1 SQVTM, CDR2 ANQGSEA. Drawing the rest from reference TRBV29-1 and TRBJ2-5, the complete variable domain is SAVISQKPSRDICQRGTSLTIQCQVDSQVTMMFWYRQQPGQSLTLIATANQGSEATYESGFVIDKFPISRPNLTFSTLTVSNMSPEDSSIYLCSVGLAGGETQYFGPGTRLLVL.

Only a few counts were recorded for this clonotype. V is TRBV20-1 and J is TRBJ1-2, with 7 nucleotides matching TRBD1. V shed 0 bases and J 4 bases; nucleotides not matched to a gene: 11. Germline V gene data show CDR1 as DFQATT and CDR2 as SNEGSKA (reference sequence). The length of the CDR3 is 16 residues. The CDR3 nucleotides read TGCAGTGCTAGAGATTTTATGACAGGGTCAGCCTATGGCTACACCTTC. This codes for CSARDFMTGSAYGYTF.

This sequence joins TRBV20-1 and TRBJ1-2; D may be TRBD1 (6 bases). The germline V gene encodes CDR1 DFQATT and CDR2 SNEGSKA (reference sequence). V was pared by 5 bases and J by 0 bases, with 16 bases between. The CDR3 has 15 residues. The CDR3 DNA sequence: TGCAGTGCTGGCAAGCCGGGACAAGCTAACTATGGCTACACCTTC. Protein product: CSAGKPGQANYGYTF.

The chain employs TRBV7-2 and TRBJ1-1; weak D call: TRBD1 (6 bases). Trimming pared 5 bases from V and 8 bases from J, leaving 12 bases between. Germline V gives CDR1 SGHTA, CDR2 FQGNSA. The length of the CDR3 is 12 residues. The CDR3 protein is CASSHSQGEAFF. In DNA form, the CDR3 reads TGTGCCAGCAGCCATTCGCAGGGGGAAGCTTTCTTT. The whole variable domain, remainder taken from reference TRBV7-2 and TRBJ1-1, is GAGVSQSPSNKVTEKGKDVELRCDPISGHTALYWYRQSLGQGLEFLIYFQGNSAPDKSGLPSDRFSAERTGGSVSTLTIQRTQQEDSAVYLCASSHSQGEAFFGQGTRLTVV.

The rearrangement uses TRBV12-3 or TRBV12-4 and TRBJ2-2; 8 nucleotides align to TRBD1. The length of the CDR3 is 15 residues. J gave up 3 bases and V 3 bases, and 3 bases lay outside the gene matches. CDR3 amino acids: CASSFGTGDTGELFF. In nucleotides, the CDR3 is TGTGCCAGCAGTTTTGGGACAGGAGACACCGGGGAGCTGTTTTTT.